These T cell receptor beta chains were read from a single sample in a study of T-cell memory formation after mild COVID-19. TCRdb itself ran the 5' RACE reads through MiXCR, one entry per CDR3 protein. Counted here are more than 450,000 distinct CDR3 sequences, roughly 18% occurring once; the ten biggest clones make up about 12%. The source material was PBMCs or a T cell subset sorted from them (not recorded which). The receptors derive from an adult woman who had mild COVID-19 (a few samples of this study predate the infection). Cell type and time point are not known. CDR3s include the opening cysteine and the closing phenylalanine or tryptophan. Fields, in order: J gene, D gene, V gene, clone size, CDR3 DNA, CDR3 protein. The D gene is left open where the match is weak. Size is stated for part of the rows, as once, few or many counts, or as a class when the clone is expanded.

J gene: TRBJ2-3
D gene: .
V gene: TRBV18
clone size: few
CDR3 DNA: TGTGCCAGCTCACCACCGGCGAGGATTACAGATACGCAGTATTTT
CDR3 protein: CASSPPARITDTQYF

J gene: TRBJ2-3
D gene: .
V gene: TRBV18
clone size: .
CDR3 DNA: TGTGCCAGCTCACCACGTATGGGGGGAGATACGCAGTATTTT
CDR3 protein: CASSPRMGGDTQYF

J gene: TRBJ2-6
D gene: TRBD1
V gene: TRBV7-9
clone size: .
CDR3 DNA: TGTGCCAGAAGCTTACGAATCAGACAGGGAATGAACTCTGGGGCCAACGTCCTGACTTTC
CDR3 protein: CARSLRIRQGMNSGANVLTF

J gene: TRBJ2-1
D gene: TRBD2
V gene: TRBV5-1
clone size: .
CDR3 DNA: TGCGCCAGCAGCCCCGCCGAGGCGGGGGGGCTCTACAATGAGCAGTTCTTC
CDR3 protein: CASSPAEAGGLYNEQFF

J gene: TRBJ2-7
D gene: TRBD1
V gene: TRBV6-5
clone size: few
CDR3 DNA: TGTGCCAGCAGACCCGGGGGACAGGGAAACTACGAGCAGTACTTC
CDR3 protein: CASRPGGQGNYEQYF

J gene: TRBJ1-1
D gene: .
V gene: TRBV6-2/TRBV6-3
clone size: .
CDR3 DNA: TGTGCCAGCAGTTACTATGTGGCCAGGATGAACACTGAAGCTTTCTTT
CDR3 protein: CASSYYVARMNTEAFF

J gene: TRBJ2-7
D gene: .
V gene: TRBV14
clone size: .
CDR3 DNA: TGTGCCAGCAGCCAAGATGAGGGGGTGGACGAGCAGTACTTC
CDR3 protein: CASSQDEGVDEQYF

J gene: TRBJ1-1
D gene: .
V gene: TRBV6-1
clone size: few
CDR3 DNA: TGTGCCAGCACCTCCTATGGGGGGAACACTGAAGCTTTCTTT
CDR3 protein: CASTSYGGNTEAFF

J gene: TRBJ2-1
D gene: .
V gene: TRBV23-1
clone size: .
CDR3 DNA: TGCGCCAGCAGTCAATCGGAGGGGGAGAATGAGCAGTTCTTC
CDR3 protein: CASSQSEGENEQFF

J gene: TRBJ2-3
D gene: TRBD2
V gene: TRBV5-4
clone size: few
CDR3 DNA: TGTGCCAGCAGCCCTAGCGGGGGGGCCCTTAGCACAGATACGCAGTATTTT
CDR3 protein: CASSPSGGALSTDTQYF

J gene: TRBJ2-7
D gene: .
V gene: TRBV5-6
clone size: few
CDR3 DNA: TGTGCCAGCAGCTTGGTGGGGGCTAACTACGAGCAGTACTTC
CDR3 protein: CASSLVGANYEQYF

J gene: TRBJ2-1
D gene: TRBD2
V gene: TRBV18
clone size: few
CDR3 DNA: TGTGCCAGCTCACCGCAGCGGGAGTCCCCCAATGAGCAGTTCTTC
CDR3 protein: CASSPQRESPNEQFF

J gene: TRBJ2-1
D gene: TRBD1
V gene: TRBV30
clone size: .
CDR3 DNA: TGTGCCTGGAGTGAGCCCGCCGGACAGGGGGCGGGTGAGCAGTTCTTC
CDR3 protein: CAWSEPAGQGAGEQFF

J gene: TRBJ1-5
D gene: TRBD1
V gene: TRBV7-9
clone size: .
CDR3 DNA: TGTGCCAGCAGCTTAGTCCGCACGACAGGGGACAATCAGCCCCAGCATTTT
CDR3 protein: CASSLVRTTGDNQPQHF

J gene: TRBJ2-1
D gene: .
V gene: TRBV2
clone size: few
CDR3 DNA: TGTGCCAGCAGTGAAGGCCATGTAGTCTATGAGCAGTTCTTC
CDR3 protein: CASSEGHVVYEQFF

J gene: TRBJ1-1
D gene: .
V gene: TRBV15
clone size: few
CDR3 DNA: TGTGCCACCAGCAGAGTACAGGTGGGGGCCACTGAAGCTTTCTTT
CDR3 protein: CATSRVQVGATEAFF

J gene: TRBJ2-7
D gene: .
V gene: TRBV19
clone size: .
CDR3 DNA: TGTGCCAGTAGTGCGACCGGGACCCGCAACTACGAGCAGTACTTC
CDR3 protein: CASSATGTRNYEQYF

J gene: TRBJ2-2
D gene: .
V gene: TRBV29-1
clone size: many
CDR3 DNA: TGCAGCGTTGAACCCAATACCGGGGAGCTGTTTTTT
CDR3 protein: CSVEPNTGELFF

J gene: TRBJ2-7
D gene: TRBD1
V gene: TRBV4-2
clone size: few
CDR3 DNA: TGTGCCAGCAGCCAAGGGAACGGACAGGCTATCGAGCAGTACTTC
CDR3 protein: CASSQGNGQAIEQYF

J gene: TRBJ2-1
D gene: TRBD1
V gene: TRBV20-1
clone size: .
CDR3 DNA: TGCAGTGCGGCCAGAGGGGGTACAGGGGGTTCCTACAATGAGCAGTTCTTC
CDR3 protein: CSAARGGTGGSYNEQFF

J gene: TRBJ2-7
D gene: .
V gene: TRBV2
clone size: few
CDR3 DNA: TGTGCCAGCAGTGAAATGAGGAGCTTAACCTCCTACGAGCAGTACTTC
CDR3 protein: CASSEMRSLTSYEQYF

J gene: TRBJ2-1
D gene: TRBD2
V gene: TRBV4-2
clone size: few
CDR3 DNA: TGTGCCAGCAGCCAAGTTAGCGGGAGAGGTAATGAGCAGTTCTTC
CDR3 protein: CASSQVSGRGNEQFF

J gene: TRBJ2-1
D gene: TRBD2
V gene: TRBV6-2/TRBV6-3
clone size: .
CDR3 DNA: TGTGCCAGCAGTTATACTAGCGGGGGACTTCGGAATGAGCAGTTCTTC
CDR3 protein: CASSYTSGGLRNEQFF

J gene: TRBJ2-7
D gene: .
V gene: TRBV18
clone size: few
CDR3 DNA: TGTGCCAGCTCACCTAGGCTAGCGTCTCCGGACGAGCAGTACTTC
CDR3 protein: CASSPRLASPDEQYF

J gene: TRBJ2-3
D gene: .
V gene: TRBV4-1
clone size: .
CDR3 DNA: TGCGCCAGCAGCCAAGTTGGGGCAGATACGCAGTATTTT
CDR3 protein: CASSQVGADTQYF

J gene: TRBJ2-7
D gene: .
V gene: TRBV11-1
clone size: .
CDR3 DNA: TGTGCCAGCAGCCTTCTCCGGGGGGCCGGCCCAGGGGAGCAGTACTTC
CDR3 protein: CASSLLRGAGPGEQYF

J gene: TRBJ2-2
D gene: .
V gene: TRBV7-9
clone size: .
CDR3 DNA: TGTGCCAGCACCGTGACGGGCCCGAACACCGGGGAGCTGTTTTTT
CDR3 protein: CASTVTGPNTGELFF

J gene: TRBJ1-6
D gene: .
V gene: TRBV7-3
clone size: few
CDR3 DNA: TGTGCCAGCAGCTTAGGAGGCTATAATTCACCCCTCCACTTT
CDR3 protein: CASSLGGYNSPLHF

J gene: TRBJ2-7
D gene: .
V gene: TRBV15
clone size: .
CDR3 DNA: TGTGCCACCAGCAGAGAGAGGGCTATTAGCTCCTACGAGCAGTACTTC
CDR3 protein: CATSRERAISSYEQYF

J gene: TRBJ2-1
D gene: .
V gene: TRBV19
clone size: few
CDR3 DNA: TGTGCCAGTAGTATAGTACAGGGGGGGACCTACAATGAGCAGTTCTTC
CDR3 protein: CASSIVQGGTYNEQFF

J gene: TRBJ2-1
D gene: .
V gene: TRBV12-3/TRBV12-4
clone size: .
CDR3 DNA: TGTGCCAGCAGTCCATGGGGCACCATCAATGAGCAGTTCTTC
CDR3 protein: CASSPWGTINEQFF

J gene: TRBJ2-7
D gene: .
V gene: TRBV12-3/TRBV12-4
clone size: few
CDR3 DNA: TGTGCCAGCAGTGGGCGAGTGGGCTACGAGCAGTACTTC
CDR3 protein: CASSGRVGYEQYF

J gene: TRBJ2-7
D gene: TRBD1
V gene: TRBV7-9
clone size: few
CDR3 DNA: TGTGCCAGCAGCAACCACCAACACAGTATCAGTGGCGGACAGGGGGAGGTCTACGAGCAGTACTTC
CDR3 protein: CASSNHQHSISGGQGEVYEQYF

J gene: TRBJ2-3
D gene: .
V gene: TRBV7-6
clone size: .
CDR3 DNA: TGTGCCAGCAGCCCCGAAGGGAGCACAGATACGCAGTATTTT
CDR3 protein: CASSPEGSTDTQYF

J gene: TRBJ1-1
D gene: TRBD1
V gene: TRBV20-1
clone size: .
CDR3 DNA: TGCAGTGCTAGAGGCAGGGGGGGCACTGAAGCCTTCTTT
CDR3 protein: CSARGRGGTEAFF

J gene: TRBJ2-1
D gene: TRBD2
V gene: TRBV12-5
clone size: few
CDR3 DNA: TGTGCTAGTGGGTCCAACCGGGGGGTTGTGGAATTCTACAATGAGCAGTTCTTC
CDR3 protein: CASGSNRGVVEFYNEQFF

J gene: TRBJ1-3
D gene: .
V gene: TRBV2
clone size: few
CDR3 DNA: TGTGCCAGCAAAAGGAGCAGGGATAACTCTGGAAACACCATATATTTT
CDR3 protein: CASKRSRDNSGNTIYF

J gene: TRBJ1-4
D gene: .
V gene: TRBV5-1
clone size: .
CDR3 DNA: TGCGCCAGCAGTTGGAAAGGGAATGAAAAACTGTTTTTT
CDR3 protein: CASSWKGNEKLFF

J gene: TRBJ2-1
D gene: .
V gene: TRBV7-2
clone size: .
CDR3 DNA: TGTGCCAGCAGTCGCGGACTAGAGGGTCAACCACAGGGGTTCTTC
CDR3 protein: CASSRGLEGQPQGFF

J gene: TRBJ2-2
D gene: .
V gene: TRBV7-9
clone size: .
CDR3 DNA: TGTGCCAGCAGCCCCCGGGACTCCTCCACCGGGGAGCTGTTTTTT
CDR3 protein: CASSPRDSSTGELFF

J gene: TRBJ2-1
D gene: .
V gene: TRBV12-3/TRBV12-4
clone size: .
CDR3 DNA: TGTGCCAGCAGCCCCCCCGGGATAGCGGCCAATGAGCAGTTCTTC
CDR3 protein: CASSPPGIAANEQFF

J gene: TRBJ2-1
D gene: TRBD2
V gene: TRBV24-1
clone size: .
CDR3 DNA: TGTGCCACCAGTGATTCGGTGACTAGCGCTAGGGGTGAGCAGTTCTTC
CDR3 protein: CATSDSVTSARGEQFF

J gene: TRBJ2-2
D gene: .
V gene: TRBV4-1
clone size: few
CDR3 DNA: TGCGCCAGCAGCCAAGGACAGGTCACCGGGGAGCTGTTTTTT
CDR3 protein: CASSQGQVTGELFF

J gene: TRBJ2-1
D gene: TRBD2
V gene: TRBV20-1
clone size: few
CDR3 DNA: TGCAGCACCCCAGGACTAGCCTCCTACAATGAGCAGTTCTTC
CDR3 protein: CSTPGLASYNEQFF

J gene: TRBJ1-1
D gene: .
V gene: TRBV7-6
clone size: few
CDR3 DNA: TGTGCCAGCAGCCCTGGACCGGTGGACCCTGAAGCTTTCTTT
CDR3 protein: CASSPGPVDPEAFF

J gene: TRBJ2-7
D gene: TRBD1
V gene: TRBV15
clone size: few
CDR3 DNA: TGTGCCACCAGCGGTACTGGGACAGGGGGCGGCTTAGCGCGTTACGAGCAGTACTTC
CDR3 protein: CATSGTGTGGGLARYEQYF

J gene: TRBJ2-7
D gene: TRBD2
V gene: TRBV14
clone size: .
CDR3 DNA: TGTGCCAGCAGCCAAGATTCAAAGTACGGACTAGCGGACGGGTACGAGCAGTACTTC
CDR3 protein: CASSQDSKYGLADGYEQYF

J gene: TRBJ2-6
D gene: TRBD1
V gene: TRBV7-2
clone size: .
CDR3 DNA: TGTGCCAGCAGCACACAGGGGGCGGCTGGGGCCAACGTCCTGACTTTC
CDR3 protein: CASSTQGAAGANVLTF

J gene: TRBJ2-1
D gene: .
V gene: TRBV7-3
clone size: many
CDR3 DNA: TGTGCCAGCAGCCCCCGGGGGACGGGCAATGAGCAGTTCTTC
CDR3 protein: CASSPRGTGNEQFF

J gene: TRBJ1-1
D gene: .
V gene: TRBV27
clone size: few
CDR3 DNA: TGTGCCAGCAGGGGGGGAGGGTCGAGGGCTGAAGCTTTCTTT
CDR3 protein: CASRGGGSRAEAFF

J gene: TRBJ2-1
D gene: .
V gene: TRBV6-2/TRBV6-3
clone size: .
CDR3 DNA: TGTGCCAGCGTGACTGGAGGCCATGAGCAGTTCTTC
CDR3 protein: CASVTGGHEQFF

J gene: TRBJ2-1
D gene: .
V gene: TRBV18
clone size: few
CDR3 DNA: TGTGCCAGCTCACTAACCGGGACTGTGGCCAATGAGCAGTTCTTC
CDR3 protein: CASSLTGTVANEQFF

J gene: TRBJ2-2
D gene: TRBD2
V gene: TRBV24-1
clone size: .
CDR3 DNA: TGTGCCACCAGTCCCCCCGGGGGGGTGAACACCGGGGAGCTGTTTTTT
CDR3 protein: CATSPPGGVNTGELFF

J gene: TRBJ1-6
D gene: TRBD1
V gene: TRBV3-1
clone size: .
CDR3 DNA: TGTGCCAGCAGCCAAGAGGGACAGGTCTATAATTCACCCCTCCACTTT
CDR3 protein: CASSQEGQVYNSPLHF